The rows below give T cell receptor beta chains drawn from one sample of a study of neurological immune-mediated disorders. TCRdb itself ran the 5' RACE reads through MiXCR, one entry per CDR3 protein. The table shows over 35,000 distinct CDR3 sequences, with 4% to 5.5% occurring only once. Sequencing was performed on PBMCs. These receptors were taken from a woman aged 60-75 years with multiple sclerosis. Both conserved end residues are part of each CDR3. The D gene is left open where the match is weak. Only some rows state a clone size, as once, few, many or a class for expanded clones.

d_call: TRBD1; j_call: TRBJ1-2; v_call: TRBV7-2; clone_size: many; cdr3_length: 14; cdr3_nt: TGTGCCAGCAGCTCGGACAGGTGGGGCTATGGCTACACCTTC; cdr3_aa: CASSSDRWGYGYTF
d_call: NA; j_call: TRBJ1-6; v_call: TRBV28; clone_size: many; cdr3_length: 15; cdr3_nt: TGTGCCAGCACGACTCCGGGGTTGGGCAATTCACCCCTCCACTTT; cdr3_aa: CASTTPGLGNSPLHF
d_call: NA; j_call: TRBJ2-2; v_call: TRBV6-5; clone_size: NA; cdr3_length: 16; cdr3_nt: TGTGCCAGCAGAGCCGGGGACAAGGAAAACACCGGGGAGCTGTTTTTT; cdr3_aa: CASRAGDKENTGELFF
d_call: NA; j_call: TRBJ1-1; v_call: TRBV3-1; clone_size: many; cdr3_length: 14; cdr3_nt: TGTGCCAGCAGCCAAGATCAGGTCCTCACTGAAGCTTTCTTT; cdr3_aa: CASSQDQVLTEAFF
d_call: NA; j_call: TRBJ2-1; v_call: TRBV7-2; clone_size: NA; cdr3_length: 14; cdr3_nt: TGTGCCAGCAGCTTAGGGCCTACCATGGGTGAGCAGTTCTTC; cdr3_aa: CASSLGPTMGEQFF
d_call: NA; j_call: TRBJ2-3; v_call: TRBV20-1; clone_size: many; cdr3_length: 15; cdr3_nt: TGCAGTGCTACCGGGCCAGGGCTGGGCACAGATACGCAGTATTTT; cdr3_aa: CSATGPGLGTDTQYF
d_call: TRBD2; j_call: TRBJ2-1; v_call: TRBV7-2; clone_size: many; cdr3_length: 21; cdr3_nt: TGTGCCAGCAGCTCCCCCCGTTCGGGAAGGTCGGGGGGGAGCTCCTACAATGAGCAGTTCTTC; cdr3_aa: CASSSPRSGRSGGSSYNEQFF
d_call: NA; j_call: TRBJ1-1; v_call: TRBV5-8; clone_size: few; cdr3_length: 15; cdr3_nt: TGTGCCAGCAGCCAGGAAGGGCGGGTGAACACTGAAGCTTTCTTT; cdr3_aa: CASSQEGRVNTEAFF
d_call: TRBD1; j_call: TRBJ2-1; v_call: TRBV9; clone_size: many; cdr3_length: 15; cdr3_nt: TGTGCCAGCAGCCCCCGGGACAGGGCCTACAATGAGCAGTTCTTC; cdr3_aa: CASSPRDRAYNEQFF
d_call: NA; j_call: TRBJ2-7; v_call: TRBV5-1; clone_size: many; cdr3_length: 15; cdr3_nt: TGCGCCAGCAGCTTGGGGCCAGAGGAGTCCTACGAGCAGTACTTC; cdr3_aa: CASSLGPEESYEQYF
d_call: TRBD2; j_call: TRBJ2-7; v_call: TRBV6-1; clone_size: many; cdr3_length: 14; cdr3_nt: TGTGCCAGCAGTGCCATTGCGGGAGCCTACGAGCAGTACTTC; cdr3_aa: CASSAIAGAYEQYF
d_call: NA; j_call: TRBJ2-3; v_call: TRBV20-1; clone_size: many; cdr3_length: 13; cdr3_nt: TGCAGTGCTACGTTCCAAGGACCTGATACGCAGTATTTT; cdr3_aa: CSATFQGPDTQYF
d_call: NA; j_call: TRBJ2-3; v_call: TRBV20-1; clone_size: many; cdr3_length: 16; cdr3_nt: TGCAGTGCAACCTCCGGGACCTCAAGAGGGACAGATACGCAGTATTTT; cdr3_aa: CSATSGTSRGTDTQYF
d_call: NA; j_call: TRBJ2-4; v_call: TRBV18; clone_size: few; cdr3_length: 16; cdr3_nt: TGTGCCAGCTCACCCACAGGAGAACTAGCCAAAAACATTCAGTACTTC; cdr3_aa: CASSPTGELAKNIQYF
d_call: NA; j_call: TRBJ2-2; v_call: TRBV7-8; clone_size: NA; cdr3_length: 15; cdr3_nt: TGTGCCAGCAGCTTAGCGGGGTCAATTTCCGGGGAGCTGTTTTTT; cdr3_aa: CASSLAGSISGELFF
d_call: NA; j_call: TRBJ2-5; v_call: TRBV29-1; clone_size: medium-sized; cdr3_length: 14; cdr3_nt: TGCAGCGTCTGGCCCGACAGGTCGTTTGAGACCCAGTACTTC; cdr3_aa: CSVWPDRSFETQYF
d_call: NA; j_call: TRBJ2-7; v_call: TRBV15; clone_size: many; cdr3_length: 14; cdr3_nt: TGTGCCACCAGCCGAGTACGAGGGGCGTACGAGCAGTACTTC; cdr3_aa: CATSRVRGAYEQYF
d_call: TRBD2; j_call: TRBJ2-3; v_call: TRBV11-2; clone_size: many; cdr3_length: 15; cdr3_nt: TGTGCCAGCAGCTTAGAACTAGCGAGGACAGATACGCAGTATTTT; cdr3_aa: CASSLELARTDTQYF
d_call: TRBD2; j_call: TRBJ2-5; v_call: TRBV20-1; clone_size: many; cdr3_length: 12; cdr3_nt: TGCAGTGTACAGGAGGGAGGGGAGACCCAGTACTTC; cdr3_aa: CSVQEGGETQYF
d_call: NA; j_call: TRBJ2-3; v_call: TRBV7-2; clone_size: NA; cdr3_length: 15; cdr3_nt: TGTGCCAGCAGCTTAAATGGGGGCGGCACAGATACGCAGTATTTT; cdr3_aa: CASSLNGGGTDTQYF
d_call: TRBD1; j_call: TRBJ1-4; v_call: TRBV10-2; clone_size: many; cdr3_length: 12; cdr3_nt: TGCGCCAGCAGTGCACAGGGGAAAAAACTGTTTTTT; cdr3_aa: CASSAQGKKLFF
d_call: TRBD1; j_call: TRBJ1-5; v_call: TRBV20-1; clone_size: NA; cdr3_length: 13; cdr3_nt: TGCAGTGAAAGGGGGCGAACCAATCAGCCCCAGCATTTT; cdr3_aa: CSERGRTNQPQHF
d_call: NA; j_call: TRBJ2-1; v_call: TRBV4-1; clone_size: many; cdr3_length: 14; cdr3_nt: TGCGCCAGCAGCCAAGTCCCGGACCGGGCTGAGCAGTTCTTC; cdr3_aa: CASSQVPDRAEQFF
d_call: TRBD2; j_call: TRBJ2-3; v_call: TRBV7-2; clone_size: NA; cdr3_length: 15; cdr3_nt: TGTGCCAGCAGCTTAGGACTAGCGGGGTCGCGTACGCAGTATTTT; cdr3_aa: CASSLGLAGSRTQYF
d_call: NA; j_call: TRBJ1-5; v_call: TRBV12-3/TRBV12-4; clone_size: NA; cdr3_length: 13; cdr3_nt: TGTGCCAGCAGTTTGGGGGGAAGTCAGCCCCAGCATTTT; cdr3_aa: CASSLGGSQPQHF
d_call: NA; j_call: TRBJ1-6; v_call: TRBV6-2/TRBV6-3; clone_size: many; cdr3_length: 12; cdr3_nt: TGTGCCAGCAGTCCTCGCTATTCACCCCTCCACTTT; cdr3_aa: CASSPRYSPLHF
d_call: TRBD2; j_call: TRBJ2-1; v_call: TRBV10-3; clone_size: many; cdr3_length: 14; cdr3_nt: TGTGCCATCAGTCAAGCGGGGGGCGGTTATGAGCAGTTCTTC; cdr3_aa: CAISQAGGGYEQFF
d_call: NA; j_call: TRBJ1-2; v_call: TRBV12-3/TRBV12-4; clone_size: few; cdr3_length: 16; cdr3_nt: TGTGCCAGCAGTTTATCCAGGGTGGTTGGTAACTATGGCTACACCTTC; cdr3_aa: CASSLSRVVGNYGYTF
d_call: NA; j_call: TRBJ1-5; v_call: TRBV7-2; clone_size: many; cdr3_length: 14; cdr3_nt: TGTGCCAGCAGCTTAGGGACAGCTCCTCAGCCCCAGCATTTT; cdr3_aa: CASSLGTAPQPQHF
d_call: NA; j_call: TRBJ1-3; v_call: TRBV4-1; clone_size: few; cdr3_length: 15; cdr3_nt: TGCGCCAGCAGCCAAGACAGGGGAGAAGGAAACACCATATATTTT; cdr3_aa: CASSQDRGEGNTIYF
d_call: NA; j_call: TRBJ1-1; v_call: TRBV4-3; clone_size: many; cdr3_length: 13; cdr3_nt: TGCGCCAGCTGCCGGAGCAGGGACACTGAAGCTTTCTTT; cdr3_aa: CASCRSRDTEAFF
d_call: NA; j_call: TRBJ2-6; v_call: TRBV7-2; clone_size: few; cdr3_length: 15; cdr3_nt: TGTGCCAGCAGTGTTCGGTTCCGAGGGGCCAACGTCCTGACTTTC; cdr3_aa: CASSVRFRGANVLTF
d_call: NA; j_call: TRBJ2-1; v_call: TRBV24-1; clone_size: many; cdr3_length: 14; cdr3_nt: TGTGCCACCAGTGATCGGGCAGGGGAGAATGAGCAGTTCTTC; cdr3_aa: CATSDRAGENEQFF
d_call: NA; j_call: TRBJ1-2; v_call: TRBV5-1; clone_size: medium-sized; cdr3_length: 17; cdr3_nt: TGCGCCAGCAGTCCACGATGGCGGGGGCGTACTAACTATGGCTACACCTTC; cdr3_aa: CASSPRWRGRTNYGYTF
d_call: NA; j_call: TRBJ2-2; v_call: TRBV12-3/TRBV12-4; clone_size: NA; cdr3_length: 12; cdr3_nt: TGTGCCAGCAGTCAGGGCTCCGGGGAGCTGTTTTTT; cdr3_aa: CASSQGSGELFF
d_call: TRBD2; j_call: TRBJ2-5; v_call: TRBV9; clone_size: many; cdr3_length: 14; cdr3_nt: TGTGCCAGCAGCGTTAGCGGGGGCCGGGAGACCCAGTACTTC; cdr3_aa: CASSVSGGRETQYF
d_call: NA; j_call: TRBJ2-2; v_call: TRBV29-1; clone_size: NA; cdr3_length: 14; cdr3_nt: TGCAGCGTTGAAGAGGGGGCGCAGGTCGGGGAGCTGTTTTTT; cdr3_aa: CSVEEGAQVGELFF
d_call: NA; j_call: TRBJ2-5; v_call: TRBV10-3; clone_size: many; cdr3_length: 13; cdr3_nt: TGTGCCATCAGTGCCGACCTCCAGGAGACCCAGTACTTC; cdr3_aa: CAISADLQETQYF
d_call: TRBD1; j_call: TRBJ1-1; v_call: TRBV5-1; clone_size: many; cdr3_length: 13; cdr3_nt: TGCGCCAGCGGACAGGGCAAGAACACTGAAGCTTTCTTT; cdr3_aa: CASGQGKNTEAFF
d_call: NA; j_call: TRBJ1-5; v_call: TRBV10-3; clone_size: many; cdr3_length: 14; cdr3_nt: TGTGCCATCAGTGAACGGGATAGCAATCAGCCCCAGCATTTT; cdr3_aa: CAISERDSNQPQHF
d_call: TRBD1; j_call: TRBJ2-5; v_call: TRBV2; clone_size: many; cdr3_length: 13; cdr3_nt: TGTGCCAGCACTCCGGGACAGCAAGAGACCCAGTACTTC; cdr3_aa: CASTPGQQETQYF
d_call: NA; j_call: TRBJ1-6; v_call: TRBV5-1; clone_size: many; cdr3_length: 14; cdr3_nt: TGCGCCAGCAGCTTTGGAGGAGCGAATTCACCCCTCCACTTT; cdr3_aa: CASSFGGANSPLHF
d_call: NA; j_call: TRBJ2-2; v_call: TRBV12-3/TRBV12-4; clone_size: many; cdr3_length: 15; cdr3_nt: TGTGCCAGCAGTTTAGCGGGGCGAAACACCGGGGAGCTGTTTTTT; cdr3_aa: CASSLAGRNTGELFF
d_call: TRBD1; j_call: TRBJ2-3; v_call: TRBV20-1; clone_size: many; cdr3_length: 14; cdr3_nt: TGCAGTGCAAACACCGGGACAGGGTTGGATACGCGGTATTTT; cdr3_aa: CSANTGTGLDTRYF
d_call: NA; j_call: TRBJ1-1; v_call: TRBV25-1; clone_size: many; cdr3_length: 17; cdr3_nt: TGTGCCAGCAGTGTACGTTACCCTACAGGGTCGGGTACTGAAGCTTTCTTT; cdr3_aa: CASSVRYPTGSGTEAFF
d_call: TRBD2; j_call: TRBJ2-1; v_call: TRBV7-2; clone_size: few; cdr3_length: 15; cdr3_nt: TGTGCCAGCAGACCGGGGGTAGAGCGGGGCAATGAGCAGTTCTTC; cdr3_aa: CASRPGVERGNEQFF
d_call: TRBD1; j_call: TRBJ2-7; v_call: TRBV29-1; clone_size: many; cdr3_length: 11; cdr3_nt: TGCAGCGTTAGGGACAGCTACGAGCAGTACTTC; cdr3_aa: CSVRDSYEQYF
d_call: NA; j_call: TRBJ2-3; v_call: TRBV6-2/TRBV6-3; clone_size: many; cdr3_length: 13; cdr3_nt: TGTGCCAGCAGTTATGGGGCCTCAGATACGCAGTATTTT; cdr3_aa: CASSYGASDTQYF
d_call: NA; j_call: TRBJ1-2; v_call: TRBV9; clone_size: few; cdr3_length: 15; cdr3_nt: TGTGCCAGCAGCGTAAGGTCACAGGGTAACTATGGCTACACCTTC; cdr3_aa: CASSVRSQGNYGYTF
d_call: NA; j_call: TRBJ2-3; v_call: TRBV19; clone_size: once; cdr3_length: 13; cdr3_nt: TGTGCCAGTATGTCAGGACAATCAGATACGCAGTATTTT; cdr3_aa: CASMSGQSDTQYF
d_call: TRBD2; j_call: TRBJ2-3; v_call: TRBV3-1; clone_size: many; cdr3_length: 15; cdr3_nt: TGTGCCAGCAGCCGGACTAGCGGGAGCACAGATACGCAGTATTTT; cdr3_aa: CASSRTSGSTDTQYF
d_call: TRBD1; j_call: TRBJ2-3; v_call: TRBV15; clone_size: many; cdr3_length: 14; cdr3_nt: TGTGCCACCAGCAGGAACAGGGGGATAGATACGCAGTATTTT; cdr3_aa: CATSRNRGIDTQYF
d_call: NA; j_call: TRBJ2-3; v_call: TRBV20-1; clone_size: few; cdr3_length: 12; cdr3_nt: TGCAGTGCTAGAGTGCGGGGAGATACGCAGTATTTT; cdr3_aa: CSARVRGDTQYF
d_call: NA; j_call: TRBJ1-5; v_call: TRBV20-1; clone_size: NA; cdr3_length: 13; cdr3_nt: TGCAGTGCTAGTCAAGGGGAAGGTCAGCCCCAGCATTTT; cdr3_aa: CSASQGEGQPQHF
d_call: NA; j_call: TRBJ1-2; v_call: TRBV6-5; clone_size: many; cdr3_length: 14; cdr3_nt: TGTGCCAGCAGTTACTCGCTGGGGGCCTATGGCTACACCTTC; cdr3_aa: CASSYSLGAYGYTF
d_call: NA; j_call: TRBJ1-4; v_call: TRBV20-1; clone_size: many; cdr3_length: 12; cdr3_nt: TGCAGTGCCCCGGGCCCTAATGAAAAACTGTTTTTT; cdr3_aa: CSAPGPNEKLFF
d_call: TRBD2; j_call: TRBJ2-1; v_call: TRBV9; clone_size: many; cdr3_length: 15; cdr3_nt: TGTGCCAGCAGCGCATCGGGGGGGCCTCAGAATGAGCAGTTCTTC; cdr3_aa: CASSASGGPQNEQFF
d_call: NA; j_call: TRBJ2-7; v_call: TRBV12-3/TRBV12-4; clone_size: few; cdr3_length: 11; cdr3_nt: TGTGCCAGCAGTCGATCATTGGAGCAGTACTTC; cdr3_aa: CASSRSLEQYF
d_call: TRBD1; j_call: TRBJ2-3; v_call: TRBV20-1; clone_size: many; cdr3_length: 14; cdr3_nt: TGCAGTGCTAGAGGGACAGGGTTCACAGATACGCAGTATTTT; cdr3_aa: CSARGTGFTDTQYF